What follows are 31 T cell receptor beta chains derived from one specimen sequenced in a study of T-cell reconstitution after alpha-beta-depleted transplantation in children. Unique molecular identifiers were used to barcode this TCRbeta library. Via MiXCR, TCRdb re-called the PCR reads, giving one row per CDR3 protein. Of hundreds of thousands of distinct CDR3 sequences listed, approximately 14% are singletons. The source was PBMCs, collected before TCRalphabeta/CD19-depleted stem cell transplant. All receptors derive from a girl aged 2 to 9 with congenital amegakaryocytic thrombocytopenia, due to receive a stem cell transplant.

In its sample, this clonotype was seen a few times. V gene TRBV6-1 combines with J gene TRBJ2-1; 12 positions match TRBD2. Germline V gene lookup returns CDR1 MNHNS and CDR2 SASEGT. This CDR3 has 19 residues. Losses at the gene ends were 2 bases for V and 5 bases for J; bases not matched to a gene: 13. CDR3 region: CASSEQRLAGENSHNEQFF. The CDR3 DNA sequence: TGTGCCAGCAGTGAACAGCGACTAGCGGGAGAAAATTCCCACAATGAGCAGTTCTTC.

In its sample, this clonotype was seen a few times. As DNA, the CDR3 is TGTGCCAGCAAACCGTCGGGACTAGCGGGAGGGTTTTTCGAGCAGTACTTC. Encoded protein: CASKPSGLAGGFFEQYF. The V call is TRBV6-2 or TRBV6-3, the J call TRBJ2-7; 16 bases line up with TRBD2. Germline V gene sequence: CDR1 MNHEY, CDR2 SVGEGT. After removal of 7 bases from V and 6 bases from J, the junction contained 12 bases not matched to a gene. The CDR3 sequence is 17 residues long.

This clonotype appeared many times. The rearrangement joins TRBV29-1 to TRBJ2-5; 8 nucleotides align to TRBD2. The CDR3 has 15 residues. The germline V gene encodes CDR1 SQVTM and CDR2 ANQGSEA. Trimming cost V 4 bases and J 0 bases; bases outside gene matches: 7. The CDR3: CSVGGLREDQETQYF. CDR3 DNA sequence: TGCAGCGTTGGAGGTTTGCGGGAGGACCAAGAGACCCAGTACTTC.

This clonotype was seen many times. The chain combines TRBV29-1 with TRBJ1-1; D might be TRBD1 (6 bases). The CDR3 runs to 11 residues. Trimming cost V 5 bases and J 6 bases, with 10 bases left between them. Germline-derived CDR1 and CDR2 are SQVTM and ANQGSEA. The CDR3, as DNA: TGCAGCGTTAGAGGGACATCTGAAGCTTTCTTT. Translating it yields CSVRGTSEAFF. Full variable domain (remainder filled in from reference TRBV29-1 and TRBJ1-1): SAVISQKPSRDICQRGTSLTIQCQVDSQVTMMFWYRQQPGQSLTLIATANQGSEATYESGFVIDKFPISRPNLTFSTLTVSNMSPEDSSIYLCSVRGTSEAFFGQGTRLTVV.

CDR3 nucleotides: TGTGCCAGTTCTACTTCAGGGATTTTCACCGGGGAGCTGTTTTTT. Translation: CASSTSGIFTGELFF. The rearrangement uses TRBV12-3 or TRBV12-4 and TRBJ2-2; D may be TRBD1 (5 bases). This CDR3 comprises 15 residues. Deletions cut 9 bases from V and 4 bases from J, with 18 bases between.

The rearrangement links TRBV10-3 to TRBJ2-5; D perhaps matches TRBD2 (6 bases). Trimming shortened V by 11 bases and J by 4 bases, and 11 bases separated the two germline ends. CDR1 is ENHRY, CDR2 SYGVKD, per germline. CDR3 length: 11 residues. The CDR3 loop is CAAGGRETQYF. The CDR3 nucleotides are TGTGCCGCCGGGGGTAGAGAGACCCAGTACTTC.

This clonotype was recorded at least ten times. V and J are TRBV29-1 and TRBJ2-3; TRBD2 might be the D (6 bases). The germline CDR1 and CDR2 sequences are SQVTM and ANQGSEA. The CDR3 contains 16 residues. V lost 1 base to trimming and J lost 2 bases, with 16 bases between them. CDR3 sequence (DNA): TGCAGCGTTGAAGGTCCCGGGAGAGGGTACACAGATACGCAGTATTTT. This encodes CSVEGPGRGYTDTQYF.

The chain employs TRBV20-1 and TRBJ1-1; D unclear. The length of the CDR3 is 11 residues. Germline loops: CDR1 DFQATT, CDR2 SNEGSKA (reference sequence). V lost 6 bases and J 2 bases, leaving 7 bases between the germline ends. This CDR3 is CSAVGNTEAFF. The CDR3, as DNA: TGCAGTGCGGTGGGAAACACTGAAGCTTTCTTT.

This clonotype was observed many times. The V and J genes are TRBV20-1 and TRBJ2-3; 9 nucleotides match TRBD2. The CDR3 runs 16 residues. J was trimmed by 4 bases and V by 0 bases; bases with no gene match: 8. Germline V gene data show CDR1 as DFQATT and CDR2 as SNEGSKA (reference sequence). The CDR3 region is CSARDQAGGDPDTQYF. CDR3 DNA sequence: TGCAGTGCTAGAGATCAGGCGGGAGGGGACCCAGATACGCAGTATTTT.

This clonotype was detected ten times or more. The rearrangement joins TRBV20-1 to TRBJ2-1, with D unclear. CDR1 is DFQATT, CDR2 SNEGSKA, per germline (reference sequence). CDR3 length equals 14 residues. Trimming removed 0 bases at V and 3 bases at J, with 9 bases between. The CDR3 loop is CSARDILHYNEQFF. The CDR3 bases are TGCAGTGCTAGAGATATTTTGCACTACAATGAGCAGTTCTTC.

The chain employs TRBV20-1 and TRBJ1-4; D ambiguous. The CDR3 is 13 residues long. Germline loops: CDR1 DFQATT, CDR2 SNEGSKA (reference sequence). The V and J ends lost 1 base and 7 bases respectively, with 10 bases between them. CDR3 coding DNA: TGCAGTGCTAGAGCCCCGGGGTCTGAAAAACTGTTTTTT. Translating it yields CSARAPGSEKLFF.

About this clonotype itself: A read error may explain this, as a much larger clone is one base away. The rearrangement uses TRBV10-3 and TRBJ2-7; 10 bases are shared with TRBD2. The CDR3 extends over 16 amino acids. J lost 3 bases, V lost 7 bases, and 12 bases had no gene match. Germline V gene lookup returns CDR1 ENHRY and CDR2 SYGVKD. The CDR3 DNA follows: TGTGCCATCATTCGGATTAGCGGGAGGACAATCTACGAGCAGTACTTC. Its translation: CAIIRISGRTIYEQYF.

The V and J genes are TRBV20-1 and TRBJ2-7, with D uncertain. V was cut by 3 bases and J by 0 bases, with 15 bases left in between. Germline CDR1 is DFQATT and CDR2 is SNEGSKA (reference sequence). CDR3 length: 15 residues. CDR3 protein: CSASLPPLSSYEQYF. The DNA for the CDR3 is TGCAGTGCTAGTCTTCCCCCTTTGAGCTCCTACGAGCAGTACTTC.

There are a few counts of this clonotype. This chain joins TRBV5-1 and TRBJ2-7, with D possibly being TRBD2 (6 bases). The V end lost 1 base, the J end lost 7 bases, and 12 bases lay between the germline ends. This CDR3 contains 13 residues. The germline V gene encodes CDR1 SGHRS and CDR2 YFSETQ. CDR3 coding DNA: TGCGCCAGCAGCTTGTACGGGAGCGGGGAGCAGTACTTC. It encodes CASSLYGSGEQYF.

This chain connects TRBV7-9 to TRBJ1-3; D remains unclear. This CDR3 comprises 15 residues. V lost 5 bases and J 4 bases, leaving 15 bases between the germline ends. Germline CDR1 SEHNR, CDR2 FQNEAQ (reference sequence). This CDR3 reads CASSRARRGGNTIYF. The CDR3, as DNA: TGTGCCAGCAGCCGGGCCCGACGGGGAGGAAACACCATATATTTT.

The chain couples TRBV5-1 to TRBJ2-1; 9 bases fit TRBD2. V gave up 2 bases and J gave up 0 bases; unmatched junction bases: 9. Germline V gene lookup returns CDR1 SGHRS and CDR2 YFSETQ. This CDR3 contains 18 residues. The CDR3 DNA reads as TGCGCCAGCAGCTTCATCTCGGCTAGCGGGGTCTCCTACAATGAGCAGTTCTTC. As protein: CASSFISASGVSYNEQFF.

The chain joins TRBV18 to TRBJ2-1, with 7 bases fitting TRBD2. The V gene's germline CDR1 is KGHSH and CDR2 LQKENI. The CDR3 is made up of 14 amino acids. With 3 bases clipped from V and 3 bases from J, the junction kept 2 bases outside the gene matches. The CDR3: CASSPSGNYNEQFF. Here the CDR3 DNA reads TGTGCCAGCTCACCCAGCGGGAACTACAATGAGCAGTTCTTC. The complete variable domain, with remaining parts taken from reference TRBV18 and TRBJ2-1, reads NAGVMQNPRHLVRRRGQEARLRCSPMKGHSHVYWYRQLPEEGLKFMVYLQKENIIDESGMPKERFSAEFPKEGPSILRIQQVVRGDSAAYFCASSPSGNYNEQFFGPGTRLTVL.

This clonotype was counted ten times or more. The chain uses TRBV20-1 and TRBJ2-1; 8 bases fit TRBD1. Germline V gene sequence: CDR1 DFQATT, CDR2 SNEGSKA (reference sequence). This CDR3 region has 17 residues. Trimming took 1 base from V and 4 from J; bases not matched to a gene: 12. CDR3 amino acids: CSARGGFGQGKYNEQFF. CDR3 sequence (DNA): TGCAGTGCTAGAGGGGGCTTTGGACAGGGAAAATACAATGAGCAGTTCTTC.

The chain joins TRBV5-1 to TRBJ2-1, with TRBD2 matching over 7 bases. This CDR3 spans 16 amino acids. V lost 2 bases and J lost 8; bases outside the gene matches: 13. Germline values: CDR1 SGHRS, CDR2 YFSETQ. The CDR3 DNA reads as TGCGCCAGCAGCTTTTCTTCGGGAGGCACCTTGGATGAGCAGTTCTTC. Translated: CASSFSSGGTLDEQFF.

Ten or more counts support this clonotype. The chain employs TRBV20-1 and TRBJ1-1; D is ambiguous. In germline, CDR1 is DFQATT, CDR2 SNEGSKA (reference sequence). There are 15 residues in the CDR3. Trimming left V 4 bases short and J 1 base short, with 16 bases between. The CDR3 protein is CSANEGKYTNTEAFF. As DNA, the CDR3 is TGCAGTGCTAACGAGGGTAAATATACGAACACTGAAGCTTTCTTT.

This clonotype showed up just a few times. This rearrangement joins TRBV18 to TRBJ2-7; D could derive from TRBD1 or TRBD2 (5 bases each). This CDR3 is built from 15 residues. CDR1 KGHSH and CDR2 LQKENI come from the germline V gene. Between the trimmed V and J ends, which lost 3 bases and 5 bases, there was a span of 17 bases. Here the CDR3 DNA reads TGTGCCAGCTCACCCGGGACGGCTCTTTTCGACGAGCAGTACTTC. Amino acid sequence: CASSPGTALFDEQYF.

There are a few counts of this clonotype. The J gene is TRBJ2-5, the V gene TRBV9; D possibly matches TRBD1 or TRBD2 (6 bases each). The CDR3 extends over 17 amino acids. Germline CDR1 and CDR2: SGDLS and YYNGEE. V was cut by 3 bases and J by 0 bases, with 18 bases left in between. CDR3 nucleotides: TGTGCCAGCAGCGCCCAGGGGAGGACTACCTACCAAGAGACCCAGTACTTC. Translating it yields CASSAQGRTTYQETQYF.

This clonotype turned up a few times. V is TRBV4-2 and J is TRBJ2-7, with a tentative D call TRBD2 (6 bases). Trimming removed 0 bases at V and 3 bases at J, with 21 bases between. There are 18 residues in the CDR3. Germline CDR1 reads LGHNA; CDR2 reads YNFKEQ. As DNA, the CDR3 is TGTGCCAGCAGCCAAGATAGTCGTGGGGGGTTAGAATTCTACGAGCAGTACTTC. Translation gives CASSQDSRGGLEFYEQYF.

In DNA, the CDR3 is TGTGCCAGCAGCTTAGATCCTCTGGTGACCGGGGAGCTGTTTTTT. Its protein product is CASSLDPLVTGELFF. The chain couples TRBV7-2 to TRBJ2-2; D gene ambiguous. Trimming removed 1 base from V and 5 bases from J, with 11 bases in between. The CDR3 runs 15 residues. Germline loops: CDR1 SGHTA, CDR2 FQGNSA.

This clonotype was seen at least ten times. The CDR3 protein is CSARRETQYF. The CDR3 DNA reads TGCAGTGCTAGACGAGAGACCCAGTACTTC. The rearrangement joins TRBV20-1 to TRBJ2-5, with D unresolved. Germline CDR1 DFQATT, CDR2 SNEGSKA (reference sequence). This CDR3 has 10 amino acids. V was shortened by 2 bases and J by 4 bases, with 2 bases between the two germline ends.

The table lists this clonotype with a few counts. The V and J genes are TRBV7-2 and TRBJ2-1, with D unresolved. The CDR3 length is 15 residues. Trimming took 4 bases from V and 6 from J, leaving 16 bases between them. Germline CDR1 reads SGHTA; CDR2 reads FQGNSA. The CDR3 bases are TGTGCCAGCAGCTCCCATTCCACGCTAGGCAATGAGCAGTTCTTC. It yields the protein CASSSHSTLGNEQFF.

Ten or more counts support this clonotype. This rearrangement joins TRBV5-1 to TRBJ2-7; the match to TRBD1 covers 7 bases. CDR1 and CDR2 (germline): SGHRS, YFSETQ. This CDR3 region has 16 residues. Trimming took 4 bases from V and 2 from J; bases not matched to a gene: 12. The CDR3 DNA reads TGCGCCAGCAGCAACAAGAGACAGGGTAGTACCTACGAGCAGTACTTC. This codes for CASSNKRQGSTYEQYF. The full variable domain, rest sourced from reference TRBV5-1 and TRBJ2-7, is KAGVTQTPRYLIKTRGQQVTLSCSPISGHRSVSWYQQTPGQGLQFLFEYFSETQRNKGNFPGRFSGRQFSNSRSEMNVSTLELGDSALYLCASSNKRQGSTYEQYFGPGTRLTVT.

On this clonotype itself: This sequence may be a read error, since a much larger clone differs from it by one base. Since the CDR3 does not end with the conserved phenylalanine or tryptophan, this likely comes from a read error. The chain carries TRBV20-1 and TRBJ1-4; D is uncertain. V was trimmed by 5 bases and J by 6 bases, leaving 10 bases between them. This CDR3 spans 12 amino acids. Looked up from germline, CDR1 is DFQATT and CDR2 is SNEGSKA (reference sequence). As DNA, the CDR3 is TGCAGTGCTGCCCGTGGGGATGAAAAACTGTTTTTA. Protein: CSAARGDEKLFL.

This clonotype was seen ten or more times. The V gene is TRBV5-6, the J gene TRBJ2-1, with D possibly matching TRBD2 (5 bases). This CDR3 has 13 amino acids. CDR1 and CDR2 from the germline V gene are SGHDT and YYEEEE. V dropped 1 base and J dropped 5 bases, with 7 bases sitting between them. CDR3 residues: CASSLFSDNEQFF. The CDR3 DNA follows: TGTGCCAGCAGCTTGTTTAGCGACAATGAGCAGTTCTTC.

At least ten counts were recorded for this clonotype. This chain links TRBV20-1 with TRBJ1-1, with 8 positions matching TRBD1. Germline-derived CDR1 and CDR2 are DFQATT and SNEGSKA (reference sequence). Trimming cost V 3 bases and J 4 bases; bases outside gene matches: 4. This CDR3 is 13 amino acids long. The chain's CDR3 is CSASDTGGTEAFF. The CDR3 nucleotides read TGCAGTGCTAGCGACACAGGGGGCACTGAAGCTTTCTTT.

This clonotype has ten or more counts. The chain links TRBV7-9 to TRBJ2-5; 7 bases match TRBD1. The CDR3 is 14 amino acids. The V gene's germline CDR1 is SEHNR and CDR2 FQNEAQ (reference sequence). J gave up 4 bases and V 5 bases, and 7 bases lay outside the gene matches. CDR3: CASSPLTGVETQYF. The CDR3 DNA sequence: TGTGCCAGCAGCCCCCTTACAGGGGTAGAGACCCAGTACTTC.